The T cell receptor beta chain described here comes from a study of T cells in Graves' hyperthyroidism and ophthalmopathy. This clonotype appeared many times. Researchers amplified the TCR beta CDR3 regions from RNA transcripts. First-round RT-PCR targeting the TCR CDR3 was performed with the HTBI primer set. Via MiXCR, TCRdb re-called the multiplex PCR reads, giving one row per CDR3 protein. This table has under 350,000 distinct CDR3 sequences, roughly 18% appearing once. Germline assignment: CDR1 KGHSH and CDR2 LQKENI. The CDR3 has 13 residues. Trimming removed 3 bases from V and 2 bases from J, with 7 bases in between.

The V call is TRBV18, the J call TRBJ1-2, with a tentative D call TRBD1 (5 bases). Sequences were obtained from blood. The receptor was isolated from a woman aged 50 to 60 with Graves' hyperthyroidism. In DNA, the CDR3 is TGTGCCAGCTCACCTGAGGGGAACTATGGCTACACCTTC. Translated: CASSPEGNYGYTF.